Listed here are 16 T cell receptor beta chains from one sample, sequenced in a study of T cell repertoires in cytomegalovirus infection. TCRdb redid the calling of the reads with MiXCR, one entry per CDR3 protein. The sample records around 280,000 distinct CDR3 sequences, roughly 13% being singletons. What was sequenced was PBMCs. These receptors all stem from a human donor in good health (CMV status not recorded). Some clones in this sample may be carry-over from other donors' samples.

Many counts were recorded for this clonotype. The rearrangement links TRBV28 to TRBJ2-1, with 14 nucleotides matching TRBD2. This CDR3 spans 20 amino acids. CDR1 MDHEN and CDR2 SYDVKM come from the germline V gene. With V trimmed by 5 bases and J by 4 bases, 16 bases remained unmatched. CDR3 nucleotide sequence: TGTGCCAGCAGTCCGTCCCGGACTAGCGGGAGGCCCATTGCTTACAATGAGCAGTTCTTC. Translating it yields CASSPSRTSGRPIAYNEQFF.

This clonotype was counted at least ten times. This rearrangement joins TRBV10-3 to TRBJ2-2; 8 nucleotides align to TRBD2. V was clipped by 5 bases and J by 1 base; unmatched bases: 6. Looked up from germline, CDR1 is ENHRY and CDR2 is SYGVKD. The CDR3 contains 16 residues. The CDR3, as DNA: TGTGCCATCAGTTACACTAGCGGAGTGAACACCGGGGAGCTGTTTTTT. It encodes CAISYTSGVNTGELFF.

This clonotype appeared a few times. This sequence joins TRBV5-1 and TRBJ1-4; 11 bases are shared with TRBD1. Germline V lookup: CDR1 SGHRS, CDR2 YFSETQ. CDR3 length: 17 residues. V shed 4 bases and J 3 bases; nucleotides not matched to a gene: 8. The DNA of the CDR3 is TGCGCCAGCAGCCTCTTCGGACAGGGGGCTTCTAATGAAAAACTGTTTTTT. Translation gives CASSLFGQGASNEKLFF.

There are a few counts of this clonotype. The rearrangement uses TRBV4-2 and TRBJ2-7, with D possibly being TRBD2 (5 bases). This CDR3 has 14 amino acids. The germline CDR1 and CDR2 sequences are LGHNA and YNFKEQ. V dropped 0 bases and J dropped 3 bases, with 9 bases sitting between them. The CDR3 loop is CASSQESGLYEQYF. The DNA of the CDR3 is TGTGCCAGCAGCCAAGAAAGTGGACTCTACGAGCAGTACTTC.

The chain employs TRBV20-1 and TRBJ2-7; TRBD1 agrees at 7 bases. Germline loops: CDR1 DFQATT, CDR2 SNEGSKA (reference sequence). V shed 1 base and J 4 bases; nucleotides not matched to a gene: 7. The CDR3 contains 14 residues. The CDR3 DNA follows: TGCAGTGCTAGAGGACAGGGACCTCTATACGAGCAGTACTTC. It yields the protein CSARGQGPLYEQYF.

This clonotype appeared a few times. The chain has TRBV19 and TRBJ2-7, with 7 bases aligning to TRBD1. V lost 4 bases to trimming and J lost 0 bases; unmatched junction nucleotides: 3. The germline CDR1 and CDR2 sequences are LNHDA and SQIVND (reference sequence). The CDR3 is made up of 14 amino acids. For the CDR3, the DNA is TGTGCCAGTAGTACGACAGGGAGCTCCTACGAGCAGTACTTC. Its translation is CASSTTGSSYEQYF.

This clonotype was recorded many times. V gene TRBV2 combines with J gene TRBJ1-5; no clear D gene. Germline loops: CDR1 SNHLY, CDR2 FYNNEI. The CDR3 covers 14 residues. V lost 6 bases, J lost 1 base, and 10 bases lay in between. CDR3 nucleotides: TGTGCCAGCAGCCCGACCGGGAGCAATCAGCCCCAGCATTTT. Its protein product is CASSPTGSNQPQHF.

This clonotype has at least ten counts. The chain couples TRBV7-8 to TRBJ1-3; D is undetermined. This CDR3 spans 16 amino acids. V dropped 4 bases and J dropped 0 bases, with 13 bases sitting between them. The germline V gene encodes CDR1 SGHVS and CDR2 FQNEAQ. CDR3 nucleotides: TGTGCCAGCAGCTATGTTGAGGCTTACTCTGGAAACACCATATATTTT. It translates to CASSYVEAYSGNTIYF.

The J gene is TRBJ2-5, the V gene TRBV10-3; D possibly corresponds to TRBD2 (6 bases). Germline V gene data show CDR1 as ENHRY and CDR2 as SYGVKD. The CDR3 is 15 residues long. The germline V and J ends were trimmed by 6 bases and 1 base, with 15 bases remaining between them. This chain's CDR3 is CAIRASPSVQETQYF. CDR3 nucleotide sequence: TGTGCCATCAGAGCCTCTCCTAGCGTCCAAGAGACCCAGTACTTC.

The rearrangement links TRBV19 to TRBJ2-2, with D perhaps TRBD1 (5 bases). In germline, CDR1 is LNHDA, CDR2 SQIVND (reference sequence). V lost 3 bases and J lost 6, with 17 bases in between. This CDR3 contains 16 residues. CDR3: CASSIRQPSGSGELFF. DNA for the CDR3: TGTGCCAGTAGTATTAGACAGCCCTCCGGGTCCGGGGAGCTGTTTTTT.

This clonotype was observed a handful of times. This chain links TRBV6-1 with TRBJ2-1; 7 positions match TRBD2. J gave up 1 base and V 1 base, and 7 bases lay outside the gene matches. The CDR3 length is 17 residues. Germline values: CDR1 MNHNS, CDR2 SASEGT. The CDR3 region is CASSEGLAVGSYNEQFF. The CDR3 DNA reads as TGTGCCAGCAGTGAAGGACTAGCCGTGGGGTCCTACAATGAGCAGTTCTTC.

This clonotype has more than one count but fewer than ten. The chain carries TRBV4-1 and TRBJ1-1; D unclear. The V gene lost 4 bases and the J gene lost 1 base, with 7 bases spanning the gap. Germline V gene data show CDR1 as MGHRA and CDR2 as YSYEKL. The CDR3 extends over 13 amino acids. The DNA of the CDR3 is TGCGCCAGCAGCCGGGTGCGGAACACTGAAGCTTTCTTT. Translating it yields CASSRVRNTEAFF.

This clonotype was detected only a few times. At one of its ends the junction is not consistent with the germline gene, which may arise from a read error. This chain uses TRBV4-1 with TRBJ1-1, with D possibly being TRBD1 (5 bases). Germline values: CDR1 MGHRA, CDR2 YSYEKL. The length of the CDR3 is 14 residues. In DNA form, the CDR3 reads TGTGCCAGCAGCCATATACAGGAGAACACTGAAGCTTTCTTT. Its translation: CASSHIQENTEAFF.

This clonotype was counted at least ten times. CDR3 sequence: CASSSLAGGSYNEQFF. CDR3 sequence (DNA): TGTGCCAGCAGCTCACTAGCGGGAGGGTCCTACAATGAGCAGTTCTTC. The V gene is TRBV6-2 or TRBV6-3, the J gene TRBJ2-1, with 13 bases fitting TRBD2. Per germline, CDR1 MNHEY and CDR2 SVGEGT. This CDR3 region has 16 residues. With V trimmed by 6 bases and J by 1 base, 3 bases remained unmatched.

Turning to this clonotype: This may be a read error: a much more frequent sequence differs by one nucleotide. The chain carries TRBV7-2 and TRBJ1-3; perhaps TRBD1 as D (5 bases). Germline-derived CDR1 and CDR2 are SGHTA and FQGNSA. CDR3 length: 14 residues. CDR3 sequence: CVSRPGTGGNTIYF. In nucleotides, the CDR3 is TGTGTCAGCAGACCTGGGACGGGAGGAAACACCATATATTTT.

This clonotype was seen at least ten times. The chain links TRBV7-6 to TRBJ2-2; D unresolved. The V end lost 1 base, the J end lost 0 bases, and 9 bases lay between the germline ends. Germline values: CDR1 SGHVS, CDR2 FNYEAQ. This CDR3 region has 16 residues. DNA of the CDR3: TGTGCCAGCAGCTTAGTTGGCCAGACGAACACCGGGGAGCTGTTTTTT. Its translation: CASSLVGQTNTGELFF.